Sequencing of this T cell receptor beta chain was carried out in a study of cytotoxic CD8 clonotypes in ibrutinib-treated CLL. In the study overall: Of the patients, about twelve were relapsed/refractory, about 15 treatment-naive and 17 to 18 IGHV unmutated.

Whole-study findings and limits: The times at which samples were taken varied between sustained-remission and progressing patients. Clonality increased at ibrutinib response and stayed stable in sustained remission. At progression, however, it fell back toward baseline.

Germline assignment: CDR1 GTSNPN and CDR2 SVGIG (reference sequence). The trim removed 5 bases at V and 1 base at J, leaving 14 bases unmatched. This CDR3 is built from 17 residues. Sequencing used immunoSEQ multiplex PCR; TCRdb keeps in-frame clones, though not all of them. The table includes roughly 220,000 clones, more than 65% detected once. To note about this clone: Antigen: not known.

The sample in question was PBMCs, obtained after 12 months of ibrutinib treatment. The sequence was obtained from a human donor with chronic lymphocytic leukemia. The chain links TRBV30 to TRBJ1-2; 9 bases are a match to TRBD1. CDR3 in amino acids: CAWGRAGTGYRNYGYTF. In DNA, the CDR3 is TGTGCCTGGGGTCGGGCCGGGACAGGGTATCGTAACTATGGCTACACCTTC.